This is a list of T cell receptor beta chains from one sample in a study of T cell responses to AZD1222 COVID-19 vaccine. Here immunoSEQ multiplex PCR was the method, and the copy in TCRdb shows in-frame clones only, minus some. Here the sample spans over 95,000 clones, 80% to 95% being singletons. The source was peripheral blood, collected on day 0 of AZD1222 vaccination. Every receptor here comes from an adult in good health. CDR3s include the opening cysteine and the closing phenylalanine or tryptophan.

V: TRBV14
J: TRBJ1-2
CDR3: CASSQDIRGGGGYTF

V: TRBV30
J: TRBJ1-6
CDR3: CAWRMRTGGGSPLHF

V: TRBV7-8
J: TRBJ1-6
CDR3: CASSLASGTANNSPLHF

V: TRBV5-5
J: TRBJ1-4
CDR3: CASSPRHTGGEKLFF

V: TRBV5-5
J: TRBJ1-1
CDR3: CASSLASGGIRTEAFF

V: TRBV30
J: TRBJ1-2
CDR3: CAWSPTGVGYTF

V: TRBV7-3
J: TRBJ2-7
CDR3: CASSLNTAVRGKQYF

V: TRBV6-2/TRBV6-3
J: TRBJ2-3
CDR3: CASSYGVAMTDTQYF

V: TRBV2
J: TRBJ2-5
CDR3: CASSWTSPETQYF

V: TRBV7-2
J: TRBJ1-4
CDR3: CASSLGDRFEKLFF

V: TRBV4-3
J: TRBJ2-1
CDR3: CASSQDPAGGSSYNEQFF

V: TRBV6-5
J: TRBJ1-2
CDR3: CASSFGTEVLSYTF

V: TRBV5-6
J: TRBJ1-5
CDR3: CASSLFTGQNNQPQHF

V: TRBV5-8
J: TRBJ1-1
CDR3: CASSLTLQGAGGTEAFF

V: TRBV6-1
J: TRBJ2-7
CDR3: CASSEAGLSYEQYF

V: TRBV19
J: TRBJ1-3
CDR3: CASSPTNSGNTIYF

V: TRBV6-6
J: TRBJ2-7
CDR3: CASSQMGQGRNEQYF

V: TRBV19
J: TRBJ2-7
CDR3: CASSMKGHNYEQYF

V: TRBV7-9
J: TRBJ1-5
CDR3: CASSPDQGGQPQHF

V: TRBV5-1
J: TRBJ1-2
CDR3: CASSLAAWGNYGYTF

V: TRBV1
J: TRBJ1-2
CDR3: CTSSQGSIGYTF

V: TRBV7-8
J: TRBJ2-1
CDR3: CASSSAAGAGGYNEQFF

V: TRBV7-8
J: TRBJ2-7
CDR3: CASSLGTGGGTYEQYF

V: TRBV12-3/TRBV12-4
J: TRBJ1-2
CDR3: CASSSGGAFGYTF